This T cell receptor (beta chain) was sequenced during a study of preoperative IRX-2 immunotherapy in early breast cancer. Treatment described: preoperative locoregional IRX-2 cytokine immunotherapy. Preoperative locoregional IRX-2 cytokine immunotherapy was tested in the phase Ib source study. Germline lookup yields CDR1 MNHGY and CDR2 SAAAGT. This CDR3 is 13 amino acids long. Using immunoSEQ multiplex PCR, the repertoire was profiled, and TCRdb retains in-frame clones only, with some absent. The sample consists of about 38,000 clones, 80% to 90% of them appearing once. The receptor comes from a human donor with breast cancer. The chain is built from TRBV6-8 and TRBJ1-1; D gene ambiguous. Sequencing used lymph node tissue, obtained after IRX-2 immunotherapy. The CDR3 here is CASNREMNTEAFF. DNA of the CDR3: TGTGCATCAAATCGGGAGATGAACACTGAAGCTTTCTTT.